This is a list of T cell receptor beta chains from one sample in a study of blood T cell repertoires in COVID-19. Produced via immunoSEQ multiplex PCR; TCRdb's table is partial and in-frame only. The sample shows over 200,000 clones, under 85% of them seen only once. Sequenced sample: PBMCs or T cells enriched from blood (not recorded which). Receptors were obtained from a man aged 60 to 69 who had recovered from COVID-19. The CDR3 runs from the conserved cysteine through the conserved F or W. Each record gives: J gene, D gene, V gene, clone size, CDR3 DNA, CDR3 protein. A D gene is named only where the DNA matches it firmly. Only part of the rows carry a size: once, few, many, or a class if the clone is expanded.

>TRBJ1-5|-|TRBV27|-
TGTGCCAGCAGTGCACAGGGATCTGGCAATCAGCCCCAGCATTTT
CASSAQGSGNQPQHF
>TRBJ2-3|TRBD2|TRBV5-1|-
TGCGCCAGCAGCTCACTAGCGGGGGGATCTCCTAGCACAGATACGCAGTATTTT
CASSSLAGGSPSTDTQYF
>TRBJ2-1|TRBD2|TRBV18|-
TGTGCCAGCTCGCGTAGCGGGGGATCTCACAATGAGCAGTTCTTC
CASSRSGGSHNEQFF
>TRBJ2-7|TRBD2|TRBV12-5|-
TGTGCTAGTGGTTTGGCTTGGGGGGGCGAGCAGTACTTC
CASGLAWGGEQYF
>TRBJ2-7|TRBD1|TRBV15|-
TGTGCCACCAGCAGACCGGACAGGGATCACGAGCAGTACTTC
CATSRPDRDHEQYF
>TRBJ1-1|-|TRBV6-4|-
TGTGCCAGCAGTGCCCGGAACACTGAAGCTTTCTTT
CASSARNTEAFF
>TRBJ1-6|-|TRBV19|once
TGTGCCAGTACTAACAGGGTGGAGAATTCACCCCTCCACTTT
CASTNRVENSPLHF
>TRBJ2-3|-|TRBV18|-
TGTGCCAGCTCACCATCCGGACTCAGCTTTAGCACAGATACGCAGTATTTT
CASSPSGLSFSTDTQYF
>TRBJ2-3|TRBD2|TRBV6-5|-
TGTGCCAGCAGTTCACTAGCGGATAGCACAGATACGCAGTATTTT
CASSSLADSTDTQYF
>TRBJ1-3|-|TRBV5-1|-
TGCGCCTCCCGGGACAACCCCAGCTCTGGAAACACCATATATTTT
CASRDNPSSGNTIYF
>TRBJ1-5|-|TRBV5-1|-
TGCGCCAGCAGCTTGAACCCAGATCAGCCCCAGCATTTT
CASSLNPDQPQHF
>TRBJ1-3|TRBD1|TRBV19|once
TGTGCCAGTAGTAGGGACAGACACTCTGGAAACACCATATATTTT
CASSRDRHSGNTIYF
>TRBJ1-2|-|TRBV11-1|-
TGTGCCAGCAGCTTAGGGGCAGTTGGCTACACCTTC
CASSLGAVGYTF
>TRBJ2-7|-|TRBV6-6|-
TGTGCCAGCAGTTACAAGGGGCCAGATTACGAGCAGTACTTC
CASSYKGPDYEQYF
>TRBJ1-1|-|TRBV19|-
TGTGCCAGTAGTACAGTACTGAACACTGAAGCTTTCTTT
CASSTVLNTEAFF
>TRBJ2-3|-|TRBV7-3|-
TGTGCCAGCAGCTTTACGGGATTTGGAGATACGCAGTATTTT
CASSFTGFGDTQYF
>TRBJ2-3|-|TRBV11-1|few
TGTGCCAGCAGCTTAGCGGGGGGGCCCTCAGATACGCAGTATTTT
CASSLAGGPSDTQYF
>TRBJ1-1|TRBD1|TRBV3-1/TRBV3-2|once
TGTGCCAGCAGCCAGACAGGGCTGAGGCCCGCTTTCTTT
CASSQTGLRPAFF
>TRBJ2-3|-|TRBV5-1|once
TGCGCCAGCAGCTTGGTGATGGCGGGGGCCGGGGCTCGCACAGATACGCAGTATTTT
CASSLVMAGAGARTDTQYF
>TRBJ2-7|TRBD1|TRBV6-5|-
TGTGCCAGCACCCCTTTGAGGGACAGGGGATACGAGCAGTACTTC
CASTPLRDRGYEQYF
>TRBJ1-5|-|TRBV4-3|-
TGCGCCAGCAGCCAAGATAGGGGGGGCAGCAATCAGCCCCAGCATTTT
CASSQDRGGSNQPQHF
>TRBJ2-7|-|TRBV6-5|-
TGTGCCAGCAAAAGGACACTACTCTCCTACGAGCAGTACTTC
CASKRTLLSYEQYF
>TRBJ1-2|-|TRBV30|-
TGTGCCTGGAGTAACCACCAGATGTCTAGTGGCTACACCTTC
CAWSNHQMSSGYTF
>TRBJ1-6|-|TRBV12-2|-
TGTGCAAGTCGCTTAGGCCTCTTTCGGAGGCGGAATTCACCCCTCCACTTT
CASRLGLFRRRNSPLHF
>TRBJ2-3|TRBD2|TRBV7-3|-
TGTGCCAGCAGCTCAGCGGGGGGGCCTACAGATACGCAGTATTTT
CASSSAGGPTDTQYF
>TRBJ2-2|-|TRBV5-6|-
TGTGCCAGCAGATGGACACTGGTCGGTGGGGAGCTGTTTTTT
CASRWTLVGGELFF
>TRBJ2-5|TRBD1|TRBV18|-
TGTGCCAGCTCAGCAAATCCGGCCCCACAGGGGCGAGAGACCCAGTACTTC
CASSANPAPQGRETQYF
>TRBJ2-7|-|TRBV7-9|-
TGTGCCAGCAGCTTACCCGGGACACTAACCTACGAGCAGTACTTC
CASSLPGTLTYEQYF
>TRBJ2-5|TRBD2|TRBV18|once
TGTGCCAGCTCATCCAAACTAGCGGAAGAGACCCAGTACTTC
CASSSKLAEETQYF
>TRBJ1-3|-|TRBV21-1|-
TGTGCCACCCCTGGGACTCCCGGAAACACCATATATTTT
CATPGTPGNTIYF
>TRBJ1-1|TRBD1|TRBV14|-
TGTGCCAGCAGCCGGGACAGGGGGGCTGAAGCTTTCTTT
CASSRDRGAEAFF
>TRBJ1-5|-|TRBV19|once
TGTGCCAGTAGTATACGGGATCAGCCCCAGCATTTT
CASSIRDQPQHF
>TRBJ2-1|-|TRBV18|-
TGTGCCAGCTCACCCGACTCCCGGGGGAGGAATGAGCAGTTCTTC
CASSPDSRGRNEQFF
>TRBJ1-2|TRBD1|TRBV30|-
TGTGCCTGGAGTGTGACAGGGGCGGGGGGCTACACCTTC
CAWSVTGAGGYTF
>TRBJ2-5|TRBD2|TRBV5-1|-
TGCGCCAGCAGCCCGGGACTAGCGGGGGGGAAGACCCAGTACTTC
CASSPGLAGGKTQYF
>TRBJ2-1|TRBD2|TRBV11-2|-
TGTGCCAGCAGCTTTATAGCGGGGGGGCCCAATGAGCAGTTCTTC
CASSFIAGGPNEQFF
>TRBJ2-4|-|TRBV6-6|-
TGTGCCAGCAAAAATATCGCCATCATAGACATTCAGTACTTC
CASKNIAIIDIQYF
>TRBJ2-2|-|TRBV9|-
TGTGCCAGCAGCGCGCCGGGACTTAACACCGGGGAGCTGTTTTTT
CASSAPGLNTGELFF
>TRBJ1-1|TRBD1|TRBV5-1|-
TGCGCCAGCAGCGTACGACAGGGCCGGGGCACTGAAGCTTTCTTT
CASSVRQGRGTEAFF
>TRBJ1-1|TRBD1|TRBV5-1|-
TGCGCCAGCAGCTTGCGGACAGGGGATGTAAAAAACACTGAAGCTTTCTTT
CASSLRTGDVKNTEAFF
>TRBJ1-4|-|TRBV6-5|-
TGTGCCAGCTCCGGAGGGGCTTATAATGAAAAACTGTTTTTT
CASSGGAYNEKLFF
>TRBJ1-2|TRBD1|TRBV19|once
TGTGCCAGTAGCCCGGGACAGGGGACGGGTGGCTACACCTTC
CASSPGQGTGGYTF
>TRBJ2-3|TRBD1|TRBV6-1|-
TGTGCCAGCAGTGAAGGACGCAGGGGGCGGGATACGCAGTATTTT
CASSEGRRGRDTQYF
>TRBJ2-7|-|TRBV2|-
TGTGCCAGCAGTGATTCCGGGGTCTGGTACGAGCAGTACTTC
CASSDSGVWYEQYF
>TRBJ1-2|TRBD1|TRBV2|-
TGTGCCAGCATTTCATTGTCGGACAGGGTAAACTATGGCTACACCTTC
CASISLSDRVNYGYTF
>TRBJ2-5|TRBD1|TRBV7-9|-
TGTGCCAGCAGCTTTGAGGGGGCGCATGATGAGACCCAGTACTTC
CASSFEGAHDETQYF
>TRBJ1-5|-|TRBV18|once
TGTGCCAGCTCACCGAGGACGGGGGGGGATCAGCCCCAGCATTTT
CASSPRTGGDQPQHF
>TRBJ2-3|-|TRBV5-8|-
TGTGCCAGCAGCTTGGCGGGTTACGGGGAAGATACGCAGTATTTT
CASSLAGYGEDTQYF
>TRBJ2-5|-|TRBV7-2|few
TGTGCCAGCAGCTCACGGGGATGGGCCCCCGAGGCAGAGACCCAGTACTTC
CASSSRGWAPEAETQYF
>TRBJ1-5|-|TRBV6-5|-
TGTTCCGGCAGTCCCAGTGACACTCAGCCCCAGCATTTT
CSGSPSDTQPQHF
>TRBJ1-5|-|TRBV7-2|once
TGTGCCAGCAGCTTCTCGGGGAATAGCAATCAGCCCCAGCATTTT
CASSFSGNSNQPQHF
>TRBJ1-2|-|TRBV5-4|-
TGTGCCAGCAGCTTGAGAACAGGACCTTATGGCTACACCTTC
CASSLRTGPYGYTF
>TRBJ1-2|TRBD1|TRBV5-6|-
TGTGCCAGCAGCTCGACAGGGAACTATGGCTACACCTTC
CASSSTGNYGYTF
>TRBJ1-5|-|TRBV18|-
TGTGCCAGCTCCTCCTCAGGTTTCTATCAGCCCCAGCATTTT
CASSSSGFYQPQHF
>TRBJ1-3|-|TRBV9|-
TGTGCCAGCAGCGTAGCGGGGGTCTCTGGAAACACCATATATTTT
CASSVAGVSGNTIYF
>TRBJ1-3|-|TRBV5-6|-
TGTGCCAGCAGCTTTCCCAGGAACTTTGGAAACACCATATATTTT
CASSFPRNFGNTIYF
>TRBJ1-2|TRBD1|TRBV9|-
TGTGCCAGCAGCGCGGGGACAGGGACCTATGGCTACACCTTC
CASSAGTGTYGYTF